The 30 T cell receptor beta chains below all came from one sample that was sequenced in a study of neurological immune-mediated disorders. TCRdb fed the 5' RACE reads into MiXCR, producing one record per CDR3 protein. The profile shows tens of thousands of distinct CDR3 sequences, approximately 4% of them singletons. The specimen sequenced was PBMCs. Receptors originate from a woman aged 50 to 65 with multiple sclerosis.

This clonotype has at least ten counts. The gene calls are TRBV27 and TRBJ1-5; D might be TRBD1 (5 bases). The CDR3 has 14 amino acids. The germline V gene encodes CDR1 MNHEY and CDR2 SMNVEV (reference sequence). V lost 2 bases and J 7 bases, leaving 12 bases between the germline ends. This CDR3 reads CASSLRAGRQPQHF. The CDR3 nucleotides read TGTGCCAGCAGTTTAAGGGCAGGGAGACAGCCCCAGCATTTT.

This clonotype was seen a few times. One junction end disagrees with the germline gene, perhaps due to a read error. The V and J genes are TRBV5-1 and TRBJ1-5, with D uncertain. This CDR3 contains 16 residues. The germline V gene has CDR1 SGHRS and CDR2 YFSETQ. CDR3: CASSLTVRVFNKTQNF. In nucleotides, the CDR3 is TGCGCCAGCAGCTTGACGGTCCGGGTCTTCAATAAGACCCAGAATTTT.

This clonotype was observed at least ten times. This rearrangement joins TRBV3-1 to TRBJ2-3; perhaps TRBD2 as D (6 bases). Germline CDR1 reads LGHDT; CDR2 reads YNNKEL (reference sequence). This CDR3 comprises 15 residues. Trimming removed 3 bases from V and 0 bases from J, with 10 bases in between. The CDR3 nucleotides read TGTGCCAGCAGCCAGTTCAGCGGGAGCACAGATACGCAGTATTTT. It yields the protein CASSQFSGSTDTQYF.

This clonotype was seen many times. The rearrangement links TRBV7-2 to TRBJ2-7; no definite D call. CDR3 length: 13 residues. Between the trimmed V and J ends, which lost 7 bases and 2 bases, there was a span of 12 bases. CDR1 is SGHTA and CDR2 is FQGNSA in the germline V gene. CDR3: CASTSDETYEQYF. DNA of the CDR3: TGTGCCAGCACCTCGGACGAGACCTACGAGCAGTACTTC.

This clonotype has at least ten counts. The CDR3 sequence is CSARGLQGAGDEQYF. CDR3 nucleotide sequence: TGCAGTGCTAGAGGCCTTCAGGGGGCCGGGGACGAGCAGTACTTC. The chain uses TRBV20-1 and TRBJ2-7; 8 bases align to TRBD1. The CDR3 has 15 amino acids. Per the germline V gene, CDR1 is DFQATT and CDR2 is SNEGSKA (reference sequence). Losses at the gene ends were 1 base for V and 5 bases for J; bases not matched to a gene: 10.

This clonotype was picked up many times. The rearrangement links TRBV20-1 to TRBJ2-4; 7 nucleotides match TRBD1. Looked up from germline, CDR1 is DFQATT and CDR2 is SNEGSKA (reference sequence). V dropped 6 bases and J dropped 0; count of bases not matched to a gene: 17. The CDR3 is 18 residues long. The CDR3, as DNA: TGCAGTGCCCCGGAGAAGGGGGCCCCTGGTAGAGCCAAAAACATTCAGTACTTC. Its translation is CSAPEKGAPGRAKNIQYF.

This clonotype has ten or more counts. The V gene is TRBV29-1, the J gene TRBJ2-1, with 8 bases identical to TRBD1. In germline, CDR1 is SQVTM, CDR2 ANQGSEA. Unmatched junction bases numbered 10, after V lost 6 bases and J lost 6 bases. The CDR3 has 14 amino acids. CDR3: CSVTDRGKGNEQFF. DNA for the CDR3: TGCAGCGTAACCGACAGGGGTAAGGGCAATGAGCAGTTCTTC.

This clonotype was counted many times. V usage is TRBV6-6 and J usage is TRBJ2-3; 8 nucleotides match TRBD1. V shed 6 bases, J shed 4 bases, and the junction held 3 bases outside the gene matches. The length of the CDR3 is 13 residues. Germline CDR1 is MNHNY and CDR2 is SVGAGI (reference sequence). The chain's CDR3 is CASSWDRSDTQYF. The CDR3 coding sequence is TGTGCCAGCAGCTGGGACAGGTCAGATACGCAGTATTTT.

This clonotype came up a few times. This chain uses TRBV12-3 or TRBV12-4 with TRBJ2-3; TRBD2 matches 7 bases. This CDR3 has 15 residues. V lost 1 base, J lost 4 bases, and 5 bases stayed unmatched. The CDR3 sequence is CASSLGGGESDTQYF. The CDR3 region has the DNA TGTGCCAGCAGTTTAGGGGGGGGGGAGTCAGATACGCAGTATTTT.

This clonotype has at least ten counts. The chain recombines TRBV7-9 with TRBJ1-1, with D uncertain. The CDR3 length is 17 residues. Germline V gene data show CDR1 as SEHNR and CDR2 as FQNEAQ (reference sequence). With 1 base removed from V and 2 bases from J, the gap between germline ends came to 17 bases. The CDR3 region has the DNA TGTGCCAGCAGCTTAGTGACGGGCAGCCTTGAAAACACTGAAGCTTTCTTT. Translation gives CASSLVTGSLENTEAFF.

This clonotype was detected many times. This sequence joins TRBV20-1 and TRBJ2-3, with D unclear. V gave up 0 bases and J gave up 1 base, with 11 bases separating them. Germline CDR1 and CDR2: DFQATT and SNEGSKA (reference sequence). The CDR3 loop spans 15 amino acids. The CDR3 region is CSARDEWIGTDTQYF. CDR3 bases: TGCAGTGCTAGAGATGAATGGATAGGCACAGATACGCAGTATTTT.

This clonotype was counted ten times or more. This chain joins TRBV20-1 and TRBJ1-5; possible D gene TRBD1, 5 bases. CDR3 length: 13 residues. V shed 6 bases and J shed 6 bases, with 15 bases lying between them. Germline CDR1 is DFQATT and CDR2 is SNEGSKA (reference sequence). The CDR3 sequence: CSATVGASQPQHF. The CDR3 DNA sequence: TGCAGTGCCACGGTCGGGGCAAGTCAGCCCCAGCATTTT.

This clonotype was counted many times. The genes are TRBV7-6 and TRBJ2-5, with a weak D call TRBD1 (6 bases). The V gene's germline CDR1 is SGHVS and CDR2 FNYEAQ. The CDR3 has 16 amino acids. V was cut by 0 bases and J by 2 bases, with 13 bases left in between. CDR3 DNA: TGTGCCAGCAGCTTAGCAGTTGGGGACATTCAAGAGACCCAGTACTTC. As protein: CASSLAVGDIQETQYF.

This clonotype was recorded many times. This chain uses TRBV27 with TRBJ1-6; tentative D call: TRBD1 (6 bases). Germline CDR1 reads MNHEY; CDR2 reads SMNVEV (reference sequence). This CDR3 is 17 amino acids long. Deletions cut 3 bases from V and 1 base from J, with 13 bases between. CDR3 nucleotides: TGTGCCAGCAGTTTCCCCGAAGACAGGTCCTATAATTCACCCCTCCACTTT. As protein: CASSFPEDRSYNSPLHF.

For this clonotype: One end of the junction varies from germline; a read error may be responsible. The chain employs TRBV2 and TRBJ2-3; D is unresolved. Germline assignment: CDR1 SNHLY and CDR2 FYNNEI. The CDR3 totals 12 residues. CDR3 protein: CASREDTDTQYF. The CDR3 DNA follows: TGTGCCAGCAGGGAAGACACAGATACGCAGTATTTT.

The chain carries TRBV11-3 and TRBJ2-5; 7 nucleotides agree with TRBD1. Germline CDR1 is SGHNT and CDR2 is YENEEA. The CDR3 has 13 amino acids. V was pared by 5 bases and J by 3 bases, with 3 bases of the junction left unmatched. CDR3 nucleotide sequence: TGTGCCAGCAGCCCCGACAGGGAAGAGACCCAGTACTTC. Protein sequence: CASSPDREETQYF.

This clonotype has ten or more counts. This chain uses TRBV4-3 with TRBJ1-1; no clear D gene. This CDR3 spans 16 amino acids. Trimming removed 0 bases from V and 0 bases from J, with 11 bases in between. Germline CDR1 LGHNA, CDR2 YSLEER. CDR3 nucleotides: TGCGCCAGCAGCCAAGATTCGGGCAACCTGAACACTGAAGCTTTCTTT. It encodes CASSQDSGNLNTEAFF.

In regard to this clonotype: The junction differs from germline at one of its ends, possibly a read error. The chain couples TRBV5-1 to TRBJ2-5; no clear D gene. This CDR3 comprises 11 residues. Germline-derived CDR1 and CDR2 are SGHRS and YFSETQ. The CDR3 is CASSKQENQYF. The DNA for the CDR3 is TGCGCCAGCAGCAAACAAGAGAACCAGTACTTC.

This clonotype was observed many times. The V gene is TRBV7-9, the J gene TRBJ2-7; perhaps TRBD1 as D (6 bases). CDR3 size: 12 residues. Trimming removed 5 bases at V and 4 bases at J, with 9 bases between. Germline lookup yields CDR1 SEHNR and CDR2 FQNEAQ (reference sequence). CDR3 protein: CASSTDSYEQYF. The CDR3 DNA reads as TGTGCCAGCAGCACGGACAGTTACGAGCAGTACTTC.

The table lists this clonotype with many counts. The chain is built from TRBV5-1 and TRBJ1-1, with 11 bases lining up with TRBD1. CDR3 length: 14 amino acids. Germline V lookup: CDR1 SGHRS, CDR2 YFSETQ. V lost 4 bases and J lost 8; bases outside the gene matches: 7. CDR3 in DNA: TGCGCCAGCAGCGCGGACAGGGGGCCGAACGAAGCTTTCTTT. Its protein product is CASSADRGPNEAFF.

This clonotype was recorded many times. J is TRBJ1-1 and V is TRBV3-1; D is uncertain. This CDR3 is built from 11 residues. V dropped 5 bases and J dropped 11 bases, with 12 bases sitting between them. Germline V gene data show CDR1 as LGHDT and CDR2 as YNNKEL (reference sequence). The CDR3 sequence is CASSSHLGAFF. As DNA, the CDR3 is TGTGCCAGCAGCTCACATCTGGGGGCTTTCTTT. Filled out from reference TRBV3-1 and TRBJ1-1, the complete variable domain reads DTAVSQTPKYLVTQMGNDKSIKCEQNLGHDTMYWYKQDSKKFLKIMFSYNNKELIINETVPNRFSPKSPDKAHLNLHINSLELGDSAVYFCASSSHLGAFFGQGTRLTVV.

The sample holds many counts of this clonotype. V and J are TRBV7-2 and TRBJ1-3; D not certain. With 4 bases removed from V and 2 bases from J, the gap between germline ends came to 0 bases. Germline CDR1 SGHTA, CDR2 FQGNSA. This CDR3 region has 11 residues. The CDR3 sequence is CASSSGNTIYF. CDR3 nucleotide sequence: TGTGCCAGCAGCTCTGGAAACACCATATATTTT.

This clonotype has a count of ten or more. This chain uses TRBV6-6 with TRBJ1-2; 7 bases are a match to TRBD1. Germline V lookup: CDR1 MNHNY, CDR2 SVGAGI (reference sequence). After removal of 2 bases from V and 6 bases from J, the junction contained 6 bases not matched to a gene. The CDR3 loop spans 14 amino acids. Written as DNA, the CDR3 is TGTGCCAGCAGTTACGGACAGGCAAAGGATGGCTACACCTTC. Its translation is CASSYGQAKDGYTF.

This clonotype has at least ten counts. The chain recombines TRBV7-2 with TRBJ1-5, with D perhaps TRBD1 (6 bases). The germline CDR1 and CDR2 sequences are SGHTA and FQGNSA. The CDR3 spans 14 residues. With 7 bases removed from V and 2 bases from J, the gap between germline ends came to 12 bases. CDR3 bases: TGTGCCAGCACAAACAGGGATGGCAATCAGCCCCAGCATTTT. Encoded protein: CASTNRDGNQPQHF.

This clonotype came up many times. The chain employs TRBV7-9 and TRBJ1-5; possibly TRBD1 for D (5 bases). Germline CDR1 and CDR2: SEHNR and FQNEAQ (reference sequence). Deletions cut 0 bases from V and 6 bases from J, with 9 bases between. This CDR3 is built from 14 residues. The CDR3 bases are TGTGCCAGCAGCTTAGCAGGGGTTGGTCAGCCCCAGCATTTT. This encodes CASSLAGVGQPQHF.

This clonotype was counted ten times or more. The chain couples TRBV5-1 to TRBJ2-7, with a tentative D call TRBD2 (6 bases). CDR3 length: 14 residues. Trimming removed 0 bases from V and 4 bases from J, with 11 bases in between. Germline values: CDR1 SGHRS, CDR2 YFSETQ. This chain's CDR3 is CASSLGGGVYEQYF. The DNA for the CDR3 is TGCGCCAGCAGCTTGGGTGGAGGGGTGTACGAGCAGTACTTC.

This clonotype was seen repeatedly, ten times or more. V gene TRBV3-1 combines with J gene TRBJ2-7, with D maybe TRBD1 (5 bases). The CDR3 contains 14 residues. V was shortened by 0 bases and J by 3 bases, with 9 bases between the two germline ends. Germline values: CDR1 LGHDT, CDR2 YNNKEL (reference sequence). CDR3 amino acids: CASSQDVTVYEQYF. The CDR3 DNA sequence: TGTGCCAGCAGCCAAGATGTGACAGTCTACGAGCAGTACTTC.

This clonotype occurred many times. The rearrangement joins TRBV5-1 to TRBJ2-7; D might be TRBD1 or TRBD2, each matching 5 bases. The V gene's germline CDR1 is SGHRS and CDR2 YFSETQ. Trimming cost V 6 bases and J 2 bases, with 18 bases left between them. CDR3 length: 15 residues. CDR3 bases: TGCGCCAGCAATGCCGAGGTCCCGGGGCCCTACGAGCAGTACTTC. As protein: CASNAEVPGPYEQYF.

This clonotype occurred a few times. This chain links TRBV18 with TRBJ2-3; D remains unclear. This CDR3 is built from 12 residues. The germline V and J ends were trimmed by 3 bases and 2 bases, with 3 bases remaining between them. CDR1 is KGHSH, CDR2 LQKENI, per germline. The CDR3 loop reads CASSPDTDTQYF. The CDR3 DNA reads TGTGCCAGCTCACCGGACACAGATACGCAGTATTTT.

This clonotype occurred many times. This chain joins TRBV6-2 or TRBV6-3 and TRBJ1-2, with a possible D match to TRBD1 (5 bases). Trimming removed 6 bases at V and 1 base at J, with 18 bases between. The CDR3 covers 16 residues. Looked up from germline, CDR1 is MNHEY and CDR2 is SVGEGT. The CDR3 region is CASRPVRGRNNYGYTF. Written as DNA, the CDR3 is TGTGCCAGCAGACCCGTTAGGGGAAGAAATAACTATGGCTACACCTTC.